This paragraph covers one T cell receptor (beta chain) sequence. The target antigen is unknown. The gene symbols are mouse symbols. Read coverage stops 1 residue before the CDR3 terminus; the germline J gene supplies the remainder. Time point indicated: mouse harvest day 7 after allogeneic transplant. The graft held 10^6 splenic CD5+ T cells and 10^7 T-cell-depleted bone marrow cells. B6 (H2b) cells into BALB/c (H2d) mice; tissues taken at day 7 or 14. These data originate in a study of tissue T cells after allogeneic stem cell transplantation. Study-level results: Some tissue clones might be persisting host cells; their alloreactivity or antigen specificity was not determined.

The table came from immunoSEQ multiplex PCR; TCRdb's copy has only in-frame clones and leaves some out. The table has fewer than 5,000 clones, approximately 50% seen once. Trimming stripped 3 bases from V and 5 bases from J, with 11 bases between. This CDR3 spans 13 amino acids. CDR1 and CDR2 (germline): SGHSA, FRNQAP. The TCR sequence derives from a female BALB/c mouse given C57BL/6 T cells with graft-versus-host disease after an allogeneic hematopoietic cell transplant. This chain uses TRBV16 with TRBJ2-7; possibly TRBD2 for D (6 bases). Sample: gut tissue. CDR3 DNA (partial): TGTGCAAGCAGCTTGGGGGGTAGCCATGAACAGTAC. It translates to CASSLGGSHEQY. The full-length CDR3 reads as CASSLGGSHEQYF.